Following are 22 T cell receptor beta chains from one sample sequenced in a study of graft-versus-host responses after intestinal transplantation. The assay was immunoSEQ multiplex PCR, and TCRdb's table has in-frame clones only and misses some. This table has about 20,000 clones, about half appearing once. Here the sequenced sample was alloreactive CD4+ T cells from a mixed lymphocyte reaction culture, taken before intestinal transplant. Subset here: CFSE-low proliferating T cells sorted from roughly six-day pre-transplant mixed lymphocyte reaction (GvH or HvG direction). These receptors were collected from a human patient who received an intestinal transplant.

V and J are TRBV7-6 and TRBJ2-1; TRBD2 aligns across 8 bases. CDR1 and CDR2 (germline): SGHVS, FNYEAQ. The CDR3 consists of 14 residues. Trimming at V came to 5 bases and at J to 4 bases, leaving 4 bases not matched to a gene. CDR3 loop: CASSPPGGYNEQFF. For the CDR3, the DNA is TGTGCCAGCAGCCCCCCGGGGGGGTACAATGAGCAGTTCTTC.

This clone was counted a single time. The chain is built from TRBV6-4 and TRBJ1-6; D unclear. The V end lost 6 bases, the J end lost 4 bases, and 13 bases lay between the germline ends. The CDR3 extends over 15 amino acids. Looked up from germline, CDR1 is MRHNA and CDR2 is SNTAGT. The CDR3 is CASSATRVYNSPLHF. In DNA form, the CDR3 reads TGTGCCAGCAGCGCCACTCGTGTGTATAATTCACCCCTCCACTTT.

This clone has a handful of counts. The genes are TRBV13 and TRBJ2-3, with D perhaps TRBD1 (6 bases). The CDR3 runs 15 residues. V lost 5 bases to trimming and J lost 2 bases, with 14 bases between them. The germline CDR1 and CDR2 sequences are PRHDT and FYEKMQ (reference sequence). Here the CDR3 DNA reads TGTGCCAGCAGCGTCGCCGGGACACCCACAGATACGCAGTATTTT. Translating gives CASSVAGTPTDTQYF.

The chain recombines TRBV7-7 with TRBJ2-5; no firm D call. The CDR3 runs 12 residues. CDR1 and CDR2 (germline): SSHAT, FNYEAQ (reference sequence). CDR3 protein: CARIPLQETQYF. The DNA of the CDR3 is TGTGCTAGAATCCCCCTCCAAGAGACCCAGTACTTC.

This clone was counted only a few times. The V gene is TRBV5-1, the J gene TRBJ1-4; D may be TRBD1 (6 bases). In germline, CDR1 is SGHRS, CDR2 YFSETQ. Trimming took off 0 bases at V and 4 bases at J, with 10 bases between the two ends. This CDR3 has 15 residues. The CDR3 sequence: CASSLAGTSNEKLFF. The CDR3 coding sequence is TGCGCCAGCAGCTTGGCTGGGACAAGTAATGAAAAACTGTTTTTT.

The gene calls are TRBV11-1 and TRBJ1-5, with unresolved D. Germline V gene lookup returns CDR1 SGHAT and CDR2 FQDESV (reference sequence). The V gene lost 1 base and the J gene lost 7 bases, with 8 bases spanning the gap. The CDR3 length is 13 residues. CDR3 nucleotides: TGTGCCAGCAGCTTAGGGCGCGGCCAGCCCCAGCATTTT. Amino acids: CASSLGRGQPQHF.

This clone was recorded a few times. The genes are TRBV10-3 and TRBJ2-7; D remains unclear. V lost 10 bases and J 2 bases, leaving 9 bases between the germline ends. The germline V gene encodes CDR1 ENHRY and CDR2 SYGVKD. This CDR3 has 11 amino acids. The CDR3, as DNA: TGTGCCACCCGAGGCCCCTACGAGCAGTACTTC. Protein sequence: CATRGPYEQYF.

The J gene is TRBJ2-1, the V gene TRBV5-4; 10 bases align to TRBD2. The CDR3 totals 15 residues. The V segment lost 4 bases and the J segment 7 bases; nucleotides outside the gene matches: 8. Germline V gene data show CDR1 as SGHNT and CDR2 as YYREEE (reference sequence). The CDR3 loop reads CASSRSGGALNEQFF. CDR3 bases: TGTGCCAGCAGCCGGAGCGGGGGGGCCCTGAATGAGCAGTTCTTC.

V and J are TRBV5-4 and TRBJ2-1; 14 bases align to TRBD2. Losses at the gene ends were 4 bases for V and 2 bases for J; bases not matched to a gene: 2. Germline V lookup: CDR1 SGHNT, CDR2 YYREEE (reference sequence). CDR3 length: 16 residues. Here the CDR3 DNA reads TGTGCCAGCAGCGTGACTAGCGGGGGGGCCTACAATGAGCAGTTCTTC. Amino acids: CASSVTSGGAYNEQFF.

This clone was seen a handful of times. The genes are TRBV23-1 and TRBJ2-7; 7 bases are shared with TRBD1. TRBV23-1 is given ORF status, its function remaining uncertain. The CDR3 extends over 15 amino acids. V shed 3 bases and J 5 bases; nucleotides not matched to a gene: 10. The CDR3 is CASSQKPGQLHEQYF. The CDR3 DNA is TGCGCCAGCAGTCAGAAACCGGGACAGCTTCACGAGCAGTACTTC.

The rearrangement joins TRBV7-9 to TRBJ2-7; no reliable D call. In germline, CDR1 is SEHNR, CDR2 FQNEAQ (reference sequence). The V and J ends lost 3 bases and 3 bases respectively, with 6 bases between them. This CDR3 has 12 residues. The CDR3 DNA reads as TGTGCCAGCAGCTTGGTCAGCTACGAGCAGTACTTC. This encodes CASSLVSYEQYF.

This clone was detected only a few times. The V and J genes are TRBV9 and TRBJ2-2; weak D call: TRBD1 (7 bases). The CDR3 runs 17 residues. Germline V gene lookup returns CDR1 SGDLS and CDR2 YYNGEE. V shed 4 bases and J shed 4 bases, with 20 bases lying between them. The CDR3 bases are TGTGCCAGCAGCCCCCGATCCTTGCAGGGGGGCACCGGGGAGCTGTTTTTT. It is translated as CASSPRSLQGGTGELFF. Full variable domain (remainder filled in from reference TRBV9 and TRBJ2-2): DSGVTQTPKHLITATGQRVTLRCSPRSGDLSVYWYQQSLDQGLQFLIQYYNGEERAKGNILERFSAQQFPDLHSELNLSSLELGDSALYFCASSPRSLQGGTGELFFGEGSRLTVL.

The chain uses TRBV7-9 and TRBJ2-3; 12 nucleotides line up with TRBD2. CDR3 length: 15 residues. Trimming took 5 bases from V and 6 from J; bases not matched to a gene: 6. Germline assignment: CDR1 SEHNR and CDR2 FQNEAQ (reference sequence). The CDR3 spells CASSPSGGASDTQYF. The CDR3 nucleotides are TGTGCCAGCAGCCCTAGCGGGGGGGCTTCGGATACGCAGTATTTT.

The chain uses TRBV10-3 and TRBJ1-5; D is possibly TRBD1 (6 bases). CDR1 and CDR2 (germline): ENHRY, SYGVKD. This CDR3 comprises 15 residues. Trimming stripped 0 bases from V and 7 bases from J, with 13 bases between. The CDR3 here is CAISESGTGNQPQHF. CDR3 nucleotides: TGTGCCATCAGTGAGTCGGGAACAGGGAACCAGCCCCAGCATTTT.

This clone was counted only a few times. The chain carries TRBV10-3 and TRBJ2-3; TRBD2 might be the D (6 bases). There are 15 residues in the CDR3. Germline CDR1 is ENHRY and CDR2 is SYGVKD. Trimming removed 4 bases at V and 0 bases at J, with 11 bases between. CDR3 sequence reads: CAISAQRVSTDTQYF. The CDR3 DNA reads TGTGCCATCAGTGCCCAGCGGGTTAGCACAGATACGCAGTATTTT.

Details on this clone: The same CDR3 also results from other DNA sequences found in this sample. This chain joins TRBV20-1 and TRBJ1-1; D is unresolved. Germline V gene data show CDR1 as DFQATT and CDR2 as SNEGSKA (reference sequence). V dropped 0 bases and J dropped 7 bases, with 6 bases sitting between them. The CDR3 length is 11 residues. The CDR3 loop is CSARDRVEAFF. The CDR3 nucleotides are TGCAGTGCTAGAGATCGGGTTGAAGCTTTCTTT.

The chain recombines TRBV11-3 with TRBJ2-1; D not certain. Trimming cost V 0 bases and J 2 bases, with 8 bases left between them. Germline V lookup: CDR1 SGHNT, CDR2 YENEEA. This CDR3 comprises 15 residues. In nucleotides, the CDR3 is TGTGCCAGCAGCTTAGATGGCGGAACCTACAATGAGCAGTTCTTC. Translating it yields CASSLDGGTYNEQFF.

The chain combines TRBV18 with TRBJ2-3; 7 bases are shared with TRBD2. Germline V CDR1 and CDR2: KGHSH, LQKENI. The CDR3 loop spans 15 amino acids. Trimming removed 0 bases from V and 1 base from J; junction bases left unmatched: 1. This CDR3 is CASSPPGGGTDTQYF. CDR3 bases: TGTGCCAGCTCACCACCGGGGGGGGGCACAGATACGCAGTATTTT.

The chain links TRBV6-5 to TRBJ1-4; 8 positions agree with TRBD1. This CDR3 is built from 15 residues. The V and J ends lost 6 bases and 3 bases, in that order; junction bases with no gene match: 6. Germline CDR1 MNHEY, CDR2 SVGAGI. The chain's CDR3 is CASSRDRSPNEKLFF. The CDR3 DNA reads TGTGCCAGCAGCCGGGACAGGTCACCTAATGAAAAACTGTTTTTT.

V and J are TRBV7-9 and TRBJ2-7; D might be TRBD1 (6 bases). The CDR3 length is 13 residues. Deletions cut 6 bases from V and 9 bases from J, with 18 bases between. Germline CDR1 is SEHNR and CDR2 is FQNEAQ (reference sequence). This chain's CDR3 is CASRDNTGSGQYF. The CDR3 DNA follows: TGTGCCAGCAGGGACAATACAGGGAGTGGGCAGTACTTC.

This clone was observed a few times. The chain is built from TRBV18 and TRBJ2-2, with D possibly matching TRBD1 (6 bases). CDR1 KGHSH and CDR2 LQKENI come from the germline V gene. The CDR3 length is 15 residues. V shed 3 bases and J shed 3 bases, with 11 bases lying between them. CDR3 region: CASSPQGTHTGELFF. CDR3 bases: TGTGCCAGCTCACCCCAGGGGACCCACACCGGGGAGCTGTTTTTT.

V gene TRBV5-6 combines with J gene TRBJ1-2; D is uncertain. Germline lookup yields CDR1 SGHDT and CDR2 YYEEEE. The CDR3 consists of 13 residues. Trimming stripped 1 base from V and 7 bases from J, with 11 bases between. CDR3 residues: CASSLFGPSGYTF. DNA for the CDR3: TGTGCCAGCAGCTTGTTTGGGCCCTCTGGCTACACCTTC. The whole variable domain, filled in from reference TRBV5-6 and TRBJ1-2, reads DAGVTQSPTHLIKTRGQQVTLRCSPKSGHDTVSWYQQALGQGPQFIFQYYEEEERQRGNFPDRFSGHQFPNYSSELNVNALLLGDSALYLCASSLFGPSGYTFGSGTRLTVV.